The entry below describes one TCR beta chain. The germline V gene encodes CDR1 SNHLY and CDR2 FYNNEI. This CDR3 is 16 amino acids long. Trimming cost V 6 bases and J 0 bases, with 15 bases left between them. This sample was taken from a study of blood T cell repertoires in COVID-19. Here immunoSEQ multiplex PCR was the method, and the copy in TCRdb shows in-frame clones only, minus some. The sample yields over 200,000 clones, around 93% seen once. The chain couples TRBV2 to TRBJ1-3; D unresolved. The specimen sequenced was PBMCs or T cells enriched from blood (not recorded which). This TCR was sampled from a human donor in a cohort exposed to, infected with or recovered from COVID-19 (not recorded which). The donor label of this sample is uncertain. The CDR3 bases are TGTGCCAGCAGCTTTAGGACGGGGAGCTCTGGAAACACCATATATTTT. This codes for CASSFRTGSSGNTIYF.